One sample yielded the 14 T cell receptor beta chains listed below, sequenced in a study of shared T cell receptors in the human thymus. Measured with immunoSEQ multiplex PCR; TCRdb has only the in-frame clones, and not every one. This sample yields almost 550,000 clones, of which 75% to 85% are seen a single time; less than 0.015% belongs to the top ten. These records were also assigned to another study, of human thymus T cells.

Material for sequencing was thymocytes. The origin of the receptors is a boy less than two years old with a congenital heart defect.

The rearrangement joins TRBV7-8 to TRBJ2-3, with a possible D match to TRBD2 (6 bases). V was shortened by 8 bases and J by 4 bases, with 25 bases between the two germline ends. CDR1 is SGHVS and CDR2 is FQNEAQ in the germline V gene. The CDR3 totals 17 residues. This CDR3 reads CASGGTENSGRADTQYF. In DNA, the CDR3 is TGTGCCAGCGGGGGGACGGAAAATAGCGGTCGGGCAGATACGCAGTATTTT.

This clone was counted only a few times. V gene TRBV30 combines with J gene TRBJ2-1, with TRBD2 matching over 7 bases. The CDR3 covers 16 residues. Per germline, CDR1 GTSNPN and CDR2 SVGIG (reference sequence). Trimming at V came to 0 bases and at J to 2 bases, leaving 7 bases not matched to a gene. The CDR3 loop is CAWSVPPSGPYNEQFF. DNA of the CDR3: TGTGCCTGGAGTGTCCCCCCTAGCGGCCCCTACAATGAGCAGTTCTTC.

The chain employs TRBV18 and TRBJ2-2, with a possible D match to TRBD2 (6 bases). The CDR3 spans 15 residues. V lost 1 base to trimming and J lost 7 bases, with 13 bases between them. Germline CDR1 KGHSH, CDR2 LQKENI. The CDR3 here is CASSPLREGDGELFF. DNA for the CDR3: TGTGCCAGCTCACCACTGCGGGAAGGGGACGGGGAGCTGTTTTTT.

The chain carries TRBV5-4 and TRBJ2-7; 10 bases are shared with TRBD2. The V gene's germline CDR1 is SGHNT and CDR2 YYREEE (reference sequence). The CDR3 covers 16 residues. After removal of 2 bases from V and 3 bases from J, the junction contained 8 bases not matched to a gene. The chain's CDR3 is CASSFAVAGGLYEQYF. The DNA of the CDR3 is TGTGCCAGCAGCTTTGCTGTAGCGGGAGGTCTCTACGAGCAGTACTTC.

The V gene is TRBV29-1, the J gene TRBJ1-1; D is possibly TRBD1 (5 bases). Germline lookup yields CDR1 SQVTM and CDR2 ANQGSEA. V was clipped by 8 bases and J by 1 base, with 14 bases between them. This CDR3 has 13 residues. Written as DNA, the CDR3 is TGCAGCATCTGGAGGGGACCGAACACTGAAGCTTTCTTT. This translates into CSIWRGPNTEAFF.

The chain links TRBV7-9 to TRBJ2-3, with D possibly TRBD1 on 6 matching bases. The germline V gene encodes CDR1 SEHNR and CDR2 FQNEAQ (reference sequence). Trimming took 7 bases from V and 5 from J, leaving 19 bases between them. CDR3 size: 15 residues. The CDR3 region has the DNA TGTGCCAGCACCGCAGGGGCTAGTGGAGGAGATACGCAGTATTTT. Translating it yields CASTAGASGGDTQYF.

This chain links TRBV5-8 with TRBJ2-7; D gene uncertain. Trimming pared 3 bases from V and 1 base from J, leaving 5 bases between. Germline V gene data show CDR1 as SGHTS and CDR2 as YDEGEE. The CDR3 is 12 amino acids. The CDR3 bases are TGTGCCAGCAGCTCCCGTTCCTACGAGCAGTACTTC. Protein: CASSSRSYEQYF.

This sequence joins TRBV7-2 and TRBJ2-3; 14 nucleotides match TRBD2. The CDR3 has 17 amino acids. Looked up from germline, CDR1 is SGHTA and CDR2 is FQGNSA. Germline trimming cut 5 bases from V and 1 base from J; bases unmatched to any gene: 5. This CDR3 is CASSPRLAGGGTDTQYF. CDR3 coding DNA: TGTGCCAGCAGCCCCAGACTAGCGGGAGGGGGCACAGATACGCAGTATTTT.

J is TRBJ1-2 and V is TRBV15, with a weak D call TRBD1 (5 bases). Germline lookup yields CDR1 LNHNV and CDR2 YYDKDF (reference sequence). The ends were cut back, 1 base at V and 6 bases at J, with 9 bases in the middle. This CDR3 contains 13 residues. The CDR3 here is CATSRAWGDGYTF. The CDR3 DNA reads TGTGCCACCAGCAGAGCGTGGGGGGATGGCTACACCTTC.

The chain carries TRBV7-8 and TRBJ2-7, with 7 nucleotides matching TRBD2. From germline, CDR1 is SGHVS and CDR2 FQNEAQ. CDR3 length: 16 residues. V was pared by 4 bases and J by 0 bases, with 9 bases of the junction left unmatched. The CDR3 protein is CASSWDSGPSSYEQYF. The DNA for the CDR3 is TGTGCCAGCAGCTGGGATAGCGGGCCTAGCTCCTACGAGCAGTACTTC.

The V and J genes are TRBV7-5 and TRBJ2-7; the table names TRBD2, a call not compared with the DNA. TRBV7-5 is described as a pseudogene. This CDR3 has 16 residues. CDR3 amino acids: CARSLSGSRSYYEQYF. In DNA form, the CDR3 reads TGTGCCAGAAGCTTGTCGGGGTCCAGGTCCTACTACGAGCAGTACTTC.

CDR3: CASSPGLAPYNEQFF. CDR3 coding DNA: TGTGCCAGCAGCCCTGGACTAGCGCCATACAATGAGCAGTTCTTC. The V and J genes are TRBV9 and TRBJ2-1; 9 bases are shared with TRBD2. Germline CDR1 is SGDLS and CDR2 is YYNGEE. The trim removed 4 bases at V and 4 bases at J, leaving 6 bases unmatched. The CDR3 totals 15 residues.

The J gene is TRBJ2-2, the V gene TRBV10-3, with 14 bases that match TRBD2. This CDR3 comprises 19 residues. The germline CDR1 and CDR2 sequences are ENHRY and SYGVKD. The V segment lost 2 bases and the J segment 2 bases; nucleotides outside the gene matches: 7. CDR3 bases: TGTGCCATCAGTGAGCCGACGACTAGCGGGAGGGATAACACCGGGGAGCTGTTTTTT. Protein product: CAISEPTTSGRDNTGELFF.

This clone was detected a few times. The chain combines TRBV6-1 with TRBJ2-7; 8 bases are shared with TRBD2. This CDR3 has 17 residues. Trimming took 1 base from V and 2 from J; bases not matched to a gene: 10. The germline gives CDR1 MNHNS, CDR2 SASEGT. The CDR3 spells CASSEGRGDRMTYEQYF. CDR3 in DNA: TGTGCCAGCAGTGAAGGGCGGGGGGACCGAATGACCTACGAGCAGTACTTC.